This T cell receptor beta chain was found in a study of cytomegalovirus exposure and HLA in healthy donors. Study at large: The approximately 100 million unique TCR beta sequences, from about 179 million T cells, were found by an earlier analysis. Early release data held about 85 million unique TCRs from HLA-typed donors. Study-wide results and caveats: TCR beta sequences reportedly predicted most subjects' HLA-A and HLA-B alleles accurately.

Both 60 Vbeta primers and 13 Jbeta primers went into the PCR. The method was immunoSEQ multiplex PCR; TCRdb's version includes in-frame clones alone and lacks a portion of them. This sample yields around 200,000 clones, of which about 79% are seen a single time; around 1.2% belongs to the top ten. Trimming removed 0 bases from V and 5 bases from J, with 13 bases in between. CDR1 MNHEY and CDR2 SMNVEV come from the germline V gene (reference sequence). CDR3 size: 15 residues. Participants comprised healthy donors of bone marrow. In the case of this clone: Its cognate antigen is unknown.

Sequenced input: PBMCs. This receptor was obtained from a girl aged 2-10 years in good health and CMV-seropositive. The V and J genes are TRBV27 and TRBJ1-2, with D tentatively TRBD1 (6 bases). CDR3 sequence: CASSLSGGLPYGYTF. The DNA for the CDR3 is TGTGCCAGCAGTTTATCGGGGGGGCTGCCATATGGCTACACCTTC.